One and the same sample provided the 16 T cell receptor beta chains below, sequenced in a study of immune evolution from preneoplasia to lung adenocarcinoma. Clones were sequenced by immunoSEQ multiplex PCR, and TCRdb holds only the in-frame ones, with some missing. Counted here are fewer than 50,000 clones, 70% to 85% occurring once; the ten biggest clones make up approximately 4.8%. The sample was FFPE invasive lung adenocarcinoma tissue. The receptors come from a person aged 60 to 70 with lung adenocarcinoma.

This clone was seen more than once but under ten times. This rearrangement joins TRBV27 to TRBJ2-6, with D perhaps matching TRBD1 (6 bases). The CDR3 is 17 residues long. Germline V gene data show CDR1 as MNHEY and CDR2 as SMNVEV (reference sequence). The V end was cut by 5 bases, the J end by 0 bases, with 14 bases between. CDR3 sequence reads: CASSPRTDPSGANVLTF. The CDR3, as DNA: TGTGCCAGCAGTCCCAGGACAGACCCCTCTGGGGCCAACGTCCTGACTTTC.

CDR3 region: CASSSRGTDTQYF. The CDR3 DNA reads TGTGCCAGCAGTTCCAGAGGCACAGATACGCAGTATTTT. V and J are TRBV27 and TRBJ2-3; D call uncertain. Germline CDR1 reads MNHEY; CDR2 reads SMNVEV (reference sequence). The CDR3 has 13 amino acids. V was shortened by 4 bases and J by 1 base, with 6 bases between the two germline ends.

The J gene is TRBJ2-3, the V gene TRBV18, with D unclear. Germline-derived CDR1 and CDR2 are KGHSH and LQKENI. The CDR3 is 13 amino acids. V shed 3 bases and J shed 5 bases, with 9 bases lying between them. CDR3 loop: CASSPPVRDTQYF. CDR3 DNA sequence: TGTGCCAGCTCACCCCCGGTCCGAGATACGCAGTATTTT.

CDR3 DNA: TGTGCCAGCAGGATGGACAGGGAAGTCTACGAGCAGTACTTC. Translation: CASRMDREVYEQYF. The J gene is TRBJ2-7, the V gene TRBV6-5; the match to TRBD1 covers 8 bases. CDR3 length: 14 amino acids. V shed 6 bases and J 3 bases; nucleotides not matched to a gene: 7. Per germline, CDR1 MNHEY and CDR2 SVGAGI.

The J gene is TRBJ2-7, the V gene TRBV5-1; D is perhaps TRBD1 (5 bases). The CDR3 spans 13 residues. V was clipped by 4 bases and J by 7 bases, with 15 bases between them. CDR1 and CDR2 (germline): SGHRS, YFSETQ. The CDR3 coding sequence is TGCGCCAGCAGCCGACGCACAGGTGAGGAGCAGTACTTC. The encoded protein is CASSRRTGEEQYF.

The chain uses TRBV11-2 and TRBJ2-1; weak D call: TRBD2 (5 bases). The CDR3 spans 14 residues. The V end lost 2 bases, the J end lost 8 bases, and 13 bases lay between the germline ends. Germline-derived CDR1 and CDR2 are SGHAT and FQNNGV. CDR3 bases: TGTGCCAGCAGCTTACTAGGACGGGATCATGAGCAGTTCTTC. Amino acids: CASSLLGRDHEQFF.

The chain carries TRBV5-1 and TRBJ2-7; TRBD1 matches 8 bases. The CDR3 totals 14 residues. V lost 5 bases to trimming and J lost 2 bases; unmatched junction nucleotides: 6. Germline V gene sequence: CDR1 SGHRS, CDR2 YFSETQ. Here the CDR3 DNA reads TGCGCCAGCAGGGAGTCAGGGGGCACCTACGAGCAGTACTTC. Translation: CASRESGGTYEQYF.

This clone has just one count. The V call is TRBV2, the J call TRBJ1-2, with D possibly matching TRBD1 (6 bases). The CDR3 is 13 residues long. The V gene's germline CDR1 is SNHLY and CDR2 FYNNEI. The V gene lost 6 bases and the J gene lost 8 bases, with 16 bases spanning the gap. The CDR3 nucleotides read TGTGCCAGCAGAGGGGACATTGCGGAGGGCTACACCTTC. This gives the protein CASRGDIAEGYTF.

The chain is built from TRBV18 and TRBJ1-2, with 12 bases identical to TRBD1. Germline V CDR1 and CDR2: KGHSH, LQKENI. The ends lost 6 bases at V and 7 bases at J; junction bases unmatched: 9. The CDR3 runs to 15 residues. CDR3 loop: CASSQRDRGLSGYTF. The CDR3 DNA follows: TGTGCCAGCTCCCAACGGGACAGGGGGCTAAGTGGCTACACCTTC.

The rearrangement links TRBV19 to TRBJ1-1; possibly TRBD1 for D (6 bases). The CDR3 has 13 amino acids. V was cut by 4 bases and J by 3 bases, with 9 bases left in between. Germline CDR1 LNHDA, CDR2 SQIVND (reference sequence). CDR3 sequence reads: CASSTRGDTEAFF. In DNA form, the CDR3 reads TGTGCCAGTAGTACCAGGGGAGACACTGAAGCTTTCTTT. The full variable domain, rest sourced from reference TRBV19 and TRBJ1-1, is DGGITQSPKYLFRKEGQNVTLSCEQNLNHDAMYWYRQDPGQGLRLIYYSQIVNDFQKGDIAEGYSVSREKKESFPLTVTSAQKNPTAFYLCASSTRGDTEAFFGQGTRLTVV.

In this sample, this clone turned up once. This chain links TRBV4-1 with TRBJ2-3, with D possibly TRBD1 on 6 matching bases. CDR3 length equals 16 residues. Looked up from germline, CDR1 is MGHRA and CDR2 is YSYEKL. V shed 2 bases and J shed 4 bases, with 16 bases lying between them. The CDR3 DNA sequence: TGCGCCAGCAGCCAAAGGGACAAAAGCGGCGCAGATACGCAGTATTTT. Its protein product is CASSQRDKSGADTQYF.

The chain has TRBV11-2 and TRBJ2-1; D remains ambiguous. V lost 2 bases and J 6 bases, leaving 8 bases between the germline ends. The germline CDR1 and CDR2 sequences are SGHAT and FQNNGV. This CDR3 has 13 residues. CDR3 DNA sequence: TGTGCCAGCAGCTTACGCGGCCCCAATGAGCAGTTCTTC. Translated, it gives CASSLRGPNEQFF.

CDR3 amino acids: CASSLTTAGGGETQYF. The CDR3, as DNA: TGCGCCAGCAGCTTAACCACAGCGGGAGGAGGCGAGACCCAGTACTTC. The chain couples TRBV5-1 to TRBJ2-5; TRBD2 matches 9 bases. This CDR3 spans 16 amino acids. V was pared by 2 bases and J by 5 bases, with 10 bases of the junction left unmatched. CDR1 SGHRS and CDR2 YFSETQ come from the germline V gene.

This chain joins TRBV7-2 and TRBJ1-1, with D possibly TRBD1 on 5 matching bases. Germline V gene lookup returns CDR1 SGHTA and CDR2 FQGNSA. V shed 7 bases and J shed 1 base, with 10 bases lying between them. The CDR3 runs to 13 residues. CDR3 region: CASTLGANTEAFF. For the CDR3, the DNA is TGTGCCAGCACCCTAGGGGCGAACACTGAAGCTTTCTTT.

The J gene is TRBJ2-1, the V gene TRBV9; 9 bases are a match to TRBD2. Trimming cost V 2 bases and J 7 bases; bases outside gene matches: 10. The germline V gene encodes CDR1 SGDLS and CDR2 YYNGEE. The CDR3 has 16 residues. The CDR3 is CASSVIAGVIGNEQFF. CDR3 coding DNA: TGTGCCAGCAGCGTCATAGCGGGAGTCATCGGAAATGAGCAGTTCTTC.

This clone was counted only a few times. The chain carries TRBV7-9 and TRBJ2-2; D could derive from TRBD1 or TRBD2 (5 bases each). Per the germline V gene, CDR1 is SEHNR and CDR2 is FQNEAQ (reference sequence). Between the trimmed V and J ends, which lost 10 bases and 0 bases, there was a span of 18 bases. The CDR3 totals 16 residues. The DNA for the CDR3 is TGTGCCAACCCACCCAATGGGGGTTCGAACACCGGGGAGCTGTTTTTT. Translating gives CANPPNGGSNTGELFF.